Listed below are T cell receptor beta chains from one sample, sequenced in a study of blood T cell repertoires in COVID-19. Some clones are missing from TCRdb's copy, which holds only in-frame ones; the method was immunoSEQ multiplex PCR. The sample contains 190,000 or so clones, 85% to 90% of which appear only once. The specimen was peripheral blood. The receptor set was obtained from a woman in her twenties or thirties with active or convalescent COVID-19. Each CDR3 is given with its conserved first and last residue. The D gene is left open where the match is weak. The listing skips clone size in some rows; elsewhere it reads once, few, many or a size class.

len	j_gene	d_gene	v_gene	abundance	CDR3nt	CDR3aa
15	TRBJ2-7	TRBD2	TRBV15	once	TGTGCCACCAGCAGAAGCGGGGCACAACACTACGAGCAGTACTTC	CATSRSGAQHYEQYF
14	TRBJ1-2	TRBD1	TRBV19	-	TGTGCCAGTAGCCGCCAGGGGGAGTATGTCGGCTACACCTTC	CASSRQGEYVGYTF
13	TRBJ1-1	-	TRBV30	-	TGTGCCTGGAGTCTCGGGATGAACACTGAAGCTTTCTTT	CAWSLGMNTEAFF
17	TRBJ1-6	-	TRBV3-1/TRBV3-2	-	TGTGCCAGCAGCCGCCCCACCGGCCGGGGGGGGACTTCACCCCTCCACTTT	CASSRPTGRGGTSPLHF
16	TRBJ2-7	TRBD1	TRBV4-2	-	TGTGCCAGCAGCCAATACGGACAGGGGGCGGAGGACGAGCAGTACTTC	CASSQYGQGAEDEQYF
15	TRBJ1-2	-	TRBV28	once	TGTGCCAGCAGTTTACCCTACCGGGACTCAGGGGGCTACACCTTC	CASSLPYRDSGGYTF
12	TRBJ1-6	-	TRBV7-9	-	TGTGCCAGCAGCTTGGAGAATTCACCCCTCCACTTT	CASSLENSPLHF
13	TRBJ1-2	-	TRBV3-1/TRBV3-2	-	TGTGCCAGCAGCCAAGACGCGAACTATGGCTACACCTTC	CASSQDANYGYTF
15	TRBJ1-2	TRBD1	TRBV5-4	-	TGTGCCAGCAGCCCCGGGACAGGGCCTAACTATGGCTACACCTTC	CASSPGTGPNYGYTF
15	TRBJ2-3	TRBD1	TRBV7-9	-	TGTGCCAGCAGCTCCTTGACAGGGGGCACAGATACGCAGTATTTT	CASSSLTGGTDTQYF
14	TRBJ1-2	TRBD1	TRBV5-1	-	TGCGCCAGCAGCTGGACGGACAGGGGAGGCGGCTACACCTTC	CASSWTDRGGGYTF
14	TRBJ1-3	-	TRBV5-1	-	TGCGCCAGCAGCTTGGACGGGTCTGGAAACACCATATATTTT	CASSLDGSGNTIYF
13	TRBJ1-2	-	TRBV10-2	-	TGCGCCAGCTCTTACAGGGAAGGATCTGGCTACACCTTC	CASSYREGSGYTF
17	TRBJ2-5	-	TRBV11-3	-	TGTGCCAGCAGCTTACTATCGGGTATTGGTCTTGAAGAGACCCAGTACTTC	CASSLLSGIGLEETQYF
15	TRBJ1-3	-	TRBV18	-	TGTGCCAGCTCACCACAAGCAACTTCTGGAAACACCATATATTTT	CASSPQATSGNTIYF
15	TRBJ2-7	-	TRBV6-5	-	TGTGCCAGCAGTTACTCGATCCAGGGCTCCTACGAGCAGTACTTC	CASSYSIQGSYEQYF
14	TRBJ1-3	-	TRBV6-5	few	TGTGCCAGCAGTTACATGGCCCATGGAAACACCATATATTTT	CASSYMAHGNTIYF
17	TRBJ2-1	TRBD2	TRBV19	-	TGTGCCAGTAGTATGTGGCCCCTAGCGGGAGATATATATGAGCAGTTCTTC	CASSMWPLAGDIYEQFF